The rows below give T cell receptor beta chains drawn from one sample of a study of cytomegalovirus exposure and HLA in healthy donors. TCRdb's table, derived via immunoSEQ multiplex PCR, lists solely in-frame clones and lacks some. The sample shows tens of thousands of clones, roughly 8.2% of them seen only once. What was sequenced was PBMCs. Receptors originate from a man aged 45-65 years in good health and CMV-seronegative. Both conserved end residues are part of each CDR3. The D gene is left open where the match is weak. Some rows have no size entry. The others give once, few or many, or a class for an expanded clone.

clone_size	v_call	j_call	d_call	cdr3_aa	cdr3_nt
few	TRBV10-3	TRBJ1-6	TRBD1	CAISDGTGNSPLHF	TGTGCCATCAGTGACGGGACAGGGAATTCACCCCTCCACTTT
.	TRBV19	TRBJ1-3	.	CASSEGTGNTIYF	TGTGCCAGTTCCGAGGGAACTGGAAACACCATATATTTT
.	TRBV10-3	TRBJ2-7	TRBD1	CATRTGTYEQYF	TGTGCCACGCGGACAGGGACCTACGAGCAGTACTTC
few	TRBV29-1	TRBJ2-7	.	CSVESAGYEQYF	TGCAGCGTTGAATCGGCAGGCTACGAGCAGTACTTC
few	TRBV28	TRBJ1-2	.	CATYSGAAPSNYGYTF	TGTGCCACCTACTCTGGGGCAGCCCCCTCTAACTATGGCTACACCTTC
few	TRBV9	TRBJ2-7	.	CASSARDNYEQYF	TGTGCCAGCAGCGCCCGGGACAACTACGAGCAGTACTTC
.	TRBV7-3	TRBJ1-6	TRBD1	CASSFGQGMGSPLHF	TGTGCCAGCAGCTTCGGACAGGGAATGGGATCACCCCTCCACTTT
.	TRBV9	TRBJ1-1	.	CASSVVAGPITEAFF	TGTGCCAGCAGCGTAGTCGCAGGCCCTATCACTGAAGCTTTCTTT
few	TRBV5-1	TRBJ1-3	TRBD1	CASSPGTVGNTIYF	TGCGCCAGCAGCCCCGGGACAGTTGGAAACACCATATATTTT
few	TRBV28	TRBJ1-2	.	CASSLEGSSFSRGGRGYTF	TGTGCCAGCAGTTTAGAAGGTAGCTCCTTTTCCCGGGGAGGTCGTGGCTACACCTTC
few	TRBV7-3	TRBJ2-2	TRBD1	CASSQKGQYTGELFF	TGTGCCAGCAGCCAAAAGGGACAGTACACCGGGGAGCTGTTTTTT
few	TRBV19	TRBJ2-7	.	CASSRDSYEQYF	TGTGCCAGTAGCCGCGACAGCTACGAGCAGTACTTC